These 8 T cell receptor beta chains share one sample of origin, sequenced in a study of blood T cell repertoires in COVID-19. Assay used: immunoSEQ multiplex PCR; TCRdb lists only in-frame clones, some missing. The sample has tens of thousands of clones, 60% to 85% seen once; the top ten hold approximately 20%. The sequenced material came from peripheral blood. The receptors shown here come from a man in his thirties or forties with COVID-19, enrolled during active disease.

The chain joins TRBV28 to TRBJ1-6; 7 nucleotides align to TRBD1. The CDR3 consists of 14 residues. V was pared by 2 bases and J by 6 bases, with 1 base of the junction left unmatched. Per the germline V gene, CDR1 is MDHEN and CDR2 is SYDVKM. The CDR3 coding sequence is TGTGCCAGCAGTTTAGGGACAGTTAATTCACCCCTCCACTTT. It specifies CASSLGTVNSPLHF.

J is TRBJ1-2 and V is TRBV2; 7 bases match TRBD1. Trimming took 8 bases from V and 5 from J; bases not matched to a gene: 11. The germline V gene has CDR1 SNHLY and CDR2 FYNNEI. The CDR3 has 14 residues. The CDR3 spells CASRDSPQSYGYTF. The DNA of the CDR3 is TGTGCCAGCCGGGACAGTCCCCAGAGTTATGGCTACACCTTC.

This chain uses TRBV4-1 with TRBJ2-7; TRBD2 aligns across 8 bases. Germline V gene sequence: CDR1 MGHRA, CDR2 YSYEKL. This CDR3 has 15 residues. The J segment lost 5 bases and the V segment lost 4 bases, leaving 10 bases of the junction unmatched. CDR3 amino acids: CASSRIGTSNDEQYF. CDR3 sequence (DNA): TGCGCCAGCAGCCGTATCGGGACTAGTAATGACGAGCAGTACTTC.

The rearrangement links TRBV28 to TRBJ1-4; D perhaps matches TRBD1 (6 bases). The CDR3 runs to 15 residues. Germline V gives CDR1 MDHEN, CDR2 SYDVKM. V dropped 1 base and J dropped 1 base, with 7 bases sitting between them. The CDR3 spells CASSLLGGTNEKLFF. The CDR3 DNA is TGTGCCAGCAGTTTATTAGGGGGAACTAATGAAAAACTGTTTTTT.

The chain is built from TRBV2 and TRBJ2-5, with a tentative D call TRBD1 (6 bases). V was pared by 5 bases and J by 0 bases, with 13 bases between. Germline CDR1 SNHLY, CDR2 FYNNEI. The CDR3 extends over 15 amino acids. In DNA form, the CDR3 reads TGTGCCAGCAGTACAGGGTCGGGGTACCAAGAGACCCAGTACTTC. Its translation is CASSTGSGYQETQYF. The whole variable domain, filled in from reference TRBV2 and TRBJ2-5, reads EPEVTQTPSHQVTQMGQEVILRCVPISNHLYFYWYRQILGQKVEFLVSFYNNEISEKSEIFDDQFSVERPDGSNFTLKIRSTKLEDSAMYFCASSTGSGYQETQYFGPGTRLLVL.

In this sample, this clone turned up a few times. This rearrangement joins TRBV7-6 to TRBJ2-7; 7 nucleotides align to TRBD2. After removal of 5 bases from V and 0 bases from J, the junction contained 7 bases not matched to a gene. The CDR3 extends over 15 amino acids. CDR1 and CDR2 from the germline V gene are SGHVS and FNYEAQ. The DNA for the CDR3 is TGTGCCAGCAGCCAAAACCCTAGCGGCTCCTACGAGCAGTACTTC. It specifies CASSQNPSGSYEQYF.

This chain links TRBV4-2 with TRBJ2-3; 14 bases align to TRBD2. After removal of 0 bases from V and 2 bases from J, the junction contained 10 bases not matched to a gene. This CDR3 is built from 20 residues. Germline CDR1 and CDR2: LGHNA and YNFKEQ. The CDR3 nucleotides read TGTGCCAGCAGCCAAGATAGGGGGACTAGCGGGAGAGATTACACAGATACGCAGTATTTT. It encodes CASSQDRGTSGRDYTDTQYF.

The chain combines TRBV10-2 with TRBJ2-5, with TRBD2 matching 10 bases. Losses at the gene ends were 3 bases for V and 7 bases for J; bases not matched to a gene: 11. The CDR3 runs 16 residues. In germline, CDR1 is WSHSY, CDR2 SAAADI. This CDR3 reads CASSDPGSGGARTQYF. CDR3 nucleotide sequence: TGCGCCAGCAGTGACCCCGGGAGCGGGGGGGCCAGGACCCAGTACTTC.